This T cell receptor (beta chain) was identified in a study of CD8+ T cells in alopecia areata. Samples from alopecia areata patients were lesional scalp punch biopsies and peripheral blood. RNA, once extracted, was reverse transcribed into cDNA for use as the sequencing template. Repertoires were generated with immunoSEQ multiplex PCR, while TCRdb's copy carries only in-frame clones and drops some. The table lists thousands of clones, roughly 70% of them singletons. This clone was observed a single time. V lost 7 bases, J lost 5 bases, and 17 bases lay in between. The germline CDR1 and CDR2 sequences are LNHDA and SQIVND (reference sequence). This CDR3 spans 14 amino acids.

The material sequenced was skin, taken at week 0. This TCR was recovered from a human donor with alopecia areata. The gene calls are TRBV19 and TRBJ1-2, with D perhaps matching TRBD1 (5 bases). The CDR3 DNA reads TGTGCCAGTACCCCTCGAGCGGGACGGTATGGCTACACCTTC. Translated, it gives CASTPRAGRYGYTF. The variable domain in full, completed from reference TRBV19 and TRBJ1-2, reads DGGITQSPKYLFRKEGQNVTLSCEQNLNHDAMYWYRQDPGQGLRLIYYSQIVNDFQKGDIAEGYSVSREKKESFPLTVTSAQKNPTAFYLCASTPRAGRYGYTFGSGTRLTVV.